The T cell receptor beta chain described here comes from a study of CD8 T cells in Susac syndrome. Findings and caveats of the study: In its TCR sequencing and HLA analysis, the study acknowledged that the number of individuals was relatively small.

A remark on this clonotype: As yet, its antigen is unknown.

With random hexamers, reverse transcription was performed on about 0.5 to 1 ug of RNA. A multiplex approach, immunoSEQ multiplex PCR, amplified TCR beta CDR3 across 54 Vbeta and 13 Jbeta. MiXCR, run by TCRdb on the immunoSEQ multiplex PCR reads, gives a single entry per CDR3 protein. The data contain under 250,000 distinct CDR3 sequences, over 85% of them seen just once; the ten biggest clones take up approximately 0.072%. V shed 5 bases and J 2 bases; nucleotides not matched to a gene: 6. Germline V gene data show CDR1 as SGHTA and CDR2 as FQGNSA. The CDR3 is made up of 15 amino acids. The chain has TRBV7-2 and TRBJ2-7; 10 nucleotides agree with TRBD2. The receptor's source is a human donor with multiple sclerosis. The sequenced sample was CD4+ T cells from PBMCs. DNA of the CDR3: TGTGCCAGCAGCCCCACAGCGGGGGGGGCCTACGAGCAGTACTTC. It codes for CASSPTAGGAYEQYF.